This TCR beta chain was observed in a study of T cell responses to AZD1222 COVID-19 vaccine. Points from the study as a whole: Seropositive AZD1222 recipients at baseline numbered only five or six.

CDR1 and CDR2 from the germline V gene are LNHNV and YYDKDF (reference sequence). V lost 5 bases, J lost 8 bases, and 12 bases lay in between. The CDR3 has 12 residues. A word on this clone: Its matching antigen is unknown.

Here immunoSEQ multiplex PCR was the method, and the copy in TCRdb shows in-frame clones only, minus some. The sample has 150,000 to 160,000 clones; approximately 90% are singletons. Source: peripheral blood, taken 28 days after the second AZD1222 dose. The chain uses TRBV15 and TRBJ1-2, with D unclear. This TCR was recovered from an adult who received the AZD1222 COVID-19 vaccine. CDR3 loop: CATSPGISGYTF. CDR3 DNA: TGTGCCACCAGCCCCGGAATTTCCGGCTACACCTTC. The full variable domain, in which reference TRBV15 and TRBJ1-2 provide the parts outside the CDR3, is DAMVIQNPRYQVTQFGKPVTLSCSQTLNHNVMYWYQQKSSQAPKLLFHYYDKDFNNEADTPDNFQSRRPNTSFCFLDIRSPGLGDTAMYLCATSPGISGYTFGSGTRLTVV.